The rows below give T cell receptor beta chains drawn from one sample of a study of blood T cell repertoires in COVID-19. The data were produced by immunoSEQ multiplex PCR, yet TCRdb's version contains in-frame clones alone and is incomplete. Altogether 270,000 or so clones are present, approximately 83% being singletons, with the ten largest covering approximately 12%. The material sequenced was peripheral blood. The receptors here all came from a human donor in a cohort sampled during active COVID-19. Both conserved end residues are part of each CDR3. A D gene is named only where the DNA matches it firmly. Part of the rows lack a size; the others show once, few, many or a class for expanded clones.

D	size	V	J	DNA	CDR3
TRBD1	.	TRBV6-5	TRBJ2-7	TGTGCCAGCTCCACCAATCTTCAGGGGGCATACGAGCAGTACTTC	CASSTNLQGAYEQYF
.	.	TRBV30	TRBJ1-1	TGTGCCTGGAAACAAGACAGGCGACTGAACACTGAAGCTTTCTTT	CAWKQDRRLNTEAFF
TRBD1	.	TRBV3-1/TRBV3-2	TRBJ1-3	TGTGCCAGCAGCGGCCGGGACAGGGGAAACACCATATATTTT	CASSGRDRGNTIYF
.	.	TRBV5-1	TRBJ2-7	TGCGCCAGCAGCTTGGGGACAGTGGACGACTACGAGCAGTACTTC	CASSLGTVDDYEQYF
TRBD1	.	TRBV7-9	TRBJ1-4	TGTGCCAGCAGCTACAGGGGTACGACTAATGAAAAACTGTTTTTT	CASSYRGTTNEKLFF
TRBD2	.	TRBV4-2	TRBJ2-5	TGTGCCAGCAGCCAAAGCCTAGCGGCGAACCAAGAGACCCAGTACTTC	CASSQSLAANQETQYF
.	few	TRBV27	TRBJ2-2	TGTGCCACCCTTCTTGCCGGGGGAAGCACCGGGGAGCTGTTTTTT	CATLLAGGSTGELFF
.	.	TRBV5-1	TRBJ1-2	TGCGCCAGCAGCCCCCAGGGCCTTAACTATGGCTACACCTTC	CASSPQGLNYGYTF
TRBD1	.	TRBV5-1	TRBJ1-2	TGCGCCAGCAGCCGGGACAGTCTGGATGCTAACTATGGCTACACCTTC	CASSRDSLDANYGYTF
TRBD1	.	TRBV4-1	TRBJ1-4	TGCGCCAGCAGCCAACCTCACAGGGGTCGCACTAATGAAAAACTGTTTTTT	CASSQPHRGRTNEKLFF
TRBD2	.	TRBV19	TRBJ2-7	TGTGCCAGTAGTTCAAGCGGGAGGGGTGAGCAGTACTTC	CASSSSGRGEQYF
.	.	TRBV20-1	TRBJ2-7	TGCAGTGCTCCTACAGGGTTTGTACAGTACTTC	CSAPTGFVQYF
.	.	TRBV5-1	TRBJ2-1	TGCGCCAGCAGCTTGATTCCCAGCTCCTACAATGAGCAGTTCTTC	CASSLIPSSYNEQFF
TRBD2	.	TRBV7-2	TRBJ2-1	TGTGCCAGCAGCTTAGGTGGGACTAGCTACAATGAGCAGTTCTTC	CASSLGGTSYNEQFF
TRBD1	.	TRBV7-2	TRBJ1-6	TGTGCCAGCAAAAGGGACAGGGGAAATTCACCCCTCCACTTT	CASKRDRGNSPLHF
.	.	TRBV5-4	TRBJ1-2	TGTGCCAGCAGCTTGGGAGGAGGGGAGCTTTATGGCTACACCTTC	CASSLGGGELYGYTF
TRBD2	.	TRBV7-6	TRBJ2-2	TGTGCCAGCAGCTTATCGGGCGTGGCGGGAGGGTTCACCGGGGAGCTGTTTTTT	CASSLSGVAGGFTGELFF
.	once	TRBV18	TRBJ2-6	TGTGCCAGCTCACCACCGCTCGACAGTTCCAGCGTCCTGACTTTC	CASSPPLDSSSVLTF
.	.	TRBV7-2	TRBJ1-3	TGTGCCAGCAGCCTAGGGTGGCGCAGGGCCGTTCGGGGGGGAAACACCATATATTTT	CASSLGWRRAVRGGNTIYF
TRBD1	.	TRBV3-1/TRBV3-2	TRBJ1-2	TGTGCCAGCAGCCAAGCCGACAGGGGTAAATATGGCTACACCTTC	CASSQADRGKYGYTF
.	.	TRBV24-1	TRBJ1-2	TGTGCCACCAGTGATTTGTTCGAGGGCCGTGCTAACTATGGCTACACCTTC	CATSDLFEGRANYGYTF
TRBD2	.	TRBV3-1/TRBV3-2	TRBJ2-7	TGTGCCAGCAGCCAAGATCCAGGGACAGGAGGTCCGGGACTAGCGGGAAAAGGCCGGTACGAGCAGTACTTC	CASSQDPGTGGPGLAGKGRYEQYF
TRBD1	.	TRBV28	TRBJ2-7	TGTGCCAGCAGTTTAGGGGGACAGGCATCATTGTACGAGCAGTACTTC	CASSLGGQASLYEQYF
TRBD1	.	TRBV4-1	TRBJ2-1	TGCGCCAGCAGCCGATTTAGCAGGGGGATCAAGGATGAGCAGTTCTTC	CASSRFSRGIKDEQFF
.	.	TRBV5-6	TRBJ2-7	TGTGCCAGCAGCCCCCACGCGCGGGAAGTGAACGAGCAGTACTTC	CASSPHAREVNEQYF
.	few	TRBV4-2	TRBJ2-2	TGTGCCAGCAGCCAAGCGGAGGGCCGGGGCACCGGGGAGCTGTTTTTT	CASSQAEGRGTGELFF
.	.	TRBV9	TRBJ1-1	TGTGCCAGCAGCTCTCGACAGGTCACTGAAGCTTTCTTT	CASSSRQVTEAFF
TRBD2	.	TRBV4-3	TRBJ2-1	TGCGCCAGCAGCCAAGTAGGACTAGCGGAGAACAATGAGCAGTTCTTC	CASSQVGLAENNEQFF